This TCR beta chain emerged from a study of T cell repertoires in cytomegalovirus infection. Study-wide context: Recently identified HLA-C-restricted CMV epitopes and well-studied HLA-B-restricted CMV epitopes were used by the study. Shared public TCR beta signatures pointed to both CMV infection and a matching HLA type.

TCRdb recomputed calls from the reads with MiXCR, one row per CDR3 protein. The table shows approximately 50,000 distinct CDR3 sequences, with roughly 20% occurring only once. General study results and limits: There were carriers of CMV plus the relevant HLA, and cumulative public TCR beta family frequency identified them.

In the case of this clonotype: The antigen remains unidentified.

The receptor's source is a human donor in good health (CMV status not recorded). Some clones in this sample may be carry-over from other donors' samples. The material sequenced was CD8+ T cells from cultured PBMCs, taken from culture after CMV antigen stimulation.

CDR3 nucleotides: TGTGCCAGCAGCTTAACGGCACAGTTCGGAGGGAACACCGGGGAGCTGTTTTTT. Residues: CASSLTAQFGGNTGELFF. The chain is built from TRBV7-3 and TRBJ2-2, with D perhaps matching TRBD2 (5 bases). In germline, CDR1 is SGHTA, CDR2 FQGTGA. The CDR3 length is 18 residues. V was trimmed by 0 bases and J by 1 base, leaving 15 bases between them. Variable domain in full (rest from reference TRBV7-3 and TRBJ2-2): GAGVSQTPSNKVTEKGKYVELRCDPISGHTALYWYRQSLGQGPEFLIYFQGTGAADDSGLPNDRFFAVRPEGSVSTLKIQRTERGDSAVYLCASSLTAQFGGNTGELFFGEGSRLTVL.